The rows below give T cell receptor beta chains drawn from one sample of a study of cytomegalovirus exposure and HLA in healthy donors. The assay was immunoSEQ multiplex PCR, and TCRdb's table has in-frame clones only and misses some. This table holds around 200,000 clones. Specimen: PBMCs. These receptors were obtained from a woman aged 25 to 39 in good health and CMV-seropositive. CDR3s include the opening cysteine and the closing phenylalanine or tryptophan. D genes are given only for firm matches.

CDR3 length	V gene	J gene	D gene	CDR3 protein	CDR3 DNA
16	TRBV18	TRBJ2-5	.	CASSPAGGFLQETQYF	TGTGCCAGCTCACCTGCCGGGGGATTTCTTCAAGAGACCCAGTACTTC
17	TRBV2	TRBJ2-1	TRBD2	CASSAVGVAGGGNEQFF	TGTGCCAGCAGTGCAGTTGGGGTAGCGGGGGGCGGGAATGAGCAGTTCTTC
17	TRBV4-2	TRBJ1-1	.	CASSQGYGSGLNTEAFF	TGTGCCAGCAGCCAAGGGTATGGAAGCGGATTGAACACTGAAGCTTTCTTT
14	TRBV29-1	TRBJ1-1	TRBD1	CSVVSRTGNTEAFF	TGCAGCGTTGTGAGCAGGACAGGGAACACTGAAGCTTTCTTT
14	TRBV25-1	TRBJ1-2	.	CASSEQVAGEGYTF	TGTGCCAGCAGTGAACAGGTGGCCGGGGAGGGCTACACCTTC
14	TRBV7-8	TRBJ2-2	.	CASSLKQNTGELFF	TGTGCCAGCAGCTTAAAGCAGAACACCGGGGAGCTGTTTTTT
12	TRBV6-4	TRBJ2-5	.	CASSALGGTQYF	TGTGCCAGCAGTGCCCTAGGGGGGACCCAGTACTTC
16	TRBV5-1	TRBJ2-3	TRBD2	CASSSGLAGGTDTQYF	TGCGCCAGCAGCTCTGGACTAGCGGGGGGGACAGATACGCAGTATTTT
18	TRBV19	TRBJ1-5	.	CASTRGSTGSMGNQPQHF	TGTGCCAGTACTCGGGGTTCGACAGGTTCAATGGGCAATCAGCCCCAGCATTTT
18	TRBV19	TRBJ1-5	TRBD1	CASSVGPGQGALDQPQHF	TGTGCCAGTAGTGTGGGCCCGGGACAGGGGGCACTCGATCAGCCCCAGCATTTT
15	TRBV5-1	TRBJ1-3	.	CASSLGDRTGNTIYF	TGCGCCAGCAGCTTAGGAGACAGGACTGGAAACACCATATATTTT
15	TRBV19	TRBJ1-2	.	CASSMGRATEYGYTF	TGTGCCAGTAGTATGGGCAGGGCGACAGAATATGGCTACACCTTC
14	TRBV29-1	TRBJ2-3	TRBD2	CSAQLAGSTDTQYF	TGCAGCGCTCAACTAGCGGGCAGCACAGATACGCAGTATTTT
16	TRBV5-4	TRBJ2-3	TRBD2	CASGGTRRSEADTQYF	TGTGCCAGCGGGGGGACTAGACGTAGTGAAGCAGATACGCAGTATTTT
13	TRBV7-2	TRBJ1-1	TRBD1	CASSFSRTGRTFF	TGTGCCAGCAGCTTTTCCCGGACAGGGCGGACTTTCTTT
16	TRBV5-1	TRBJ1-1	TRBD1	CASSLDRGGVNTEAFF	TGCGCCAGCAGCTTGGACAGGGGTGGTGTAAACACTGAAGCTTTCTTT
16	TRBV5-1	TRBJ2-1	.	CASSSLTGSSYNEQFF	TGCGCCAGCAGCTCCCTGACCGGGAGCTCCTACAATGAGCAGTTCTTC
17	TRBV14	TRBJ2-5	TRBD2	CASSLDPWTSGQETQYF	TGTGCCAGCAGCCTTGACCCCTGGACTAGCGGACAAGAGACCCAGTACTTC
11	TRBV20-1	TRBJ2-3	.	CSAGYGDTQYF	TGCAGTGCCGGGTATGGCGATACGCAGTATTTT
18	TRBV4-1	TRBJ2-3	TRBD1	CASSQEPPGTGGTDTQYF	TGCGCCAGCAGCCAAGAACCTCCCGGGACAGGGGGAACAGATACGCAGTATTTT
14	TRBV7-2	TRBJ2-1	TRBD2	CASSLESSGNEQFF	TGTGCCAGCAGCTTAGAATCTAGCGGGAATGAGCAGTTCTTC
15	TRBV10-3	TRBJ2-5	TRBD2	CASARMTSGQETQYF	TGTGCCAGCGCCCGAATGACTAGCGGTCAAGAGACCCAGTACTTC
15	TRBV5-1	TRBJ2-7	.	CASSLSGTESYEQYF	TGCGCCAGCAGCCTCTCCGGGACTGAGTCCTACGAGCAGTACTTC
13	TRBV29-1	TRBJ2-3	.	CSVGIAELDTQYF	TGCAGCGTTGGAATAGCGGAGCTAGATACGCAGTATTTT
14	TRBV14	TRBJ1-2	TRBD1	CASSPDRGLYGYTF	TGTGCCAGCAGCCCAGACAGGGGTCTCTATGGCTACACCTTC
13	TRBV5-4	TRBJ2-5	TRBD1	CASSLGTGWAQYF	TGTGCCAGCAGCTTAGGGACAGGGTGGGCCCAGTACTTC
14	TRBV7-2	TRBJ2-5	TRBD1	CASSPGQGGGTQYF	TGTGCCAGCAGCCCGGGACAGGGGGGAGGTACCCAGTACTTC
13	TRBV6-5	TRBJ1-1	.	CASTTEMNTEAFF	TGTGCCAGCACGACAGAGATGAACACTGAAGCTTTCTTT
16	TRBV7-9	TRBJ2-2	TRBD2	CASSPGLAGVTGELFF	TGTGCCAGCAGCCCGGGACTAGCGGGGGTCACCGGGGAGCTGTTTTTT
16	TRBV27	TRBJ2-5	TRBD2	CASSLGLAGVQETQYF	TGTGCCAGCAGTCTCGGACTAGCGGGAGTCCAAGAGACCCAGTACTTC
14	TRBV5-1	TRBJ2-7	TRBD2	CASSLSGGENEQYF	TGCGCCAGCAGCCTTAGCGGGGGGGAAAACGAGCAGTACTTC
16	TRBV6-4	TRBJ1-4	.	CAGPLPGPATNEKLFF	TGTGCCGGCCCCCTCCCAGGGCCCGCAACTAATGAAAAACTGTTTTTT
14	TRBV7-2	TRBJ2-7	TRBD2	CASSFGGSKNEQYF	TGTGCCAGCAGCTTCGGGGGGAGCAAAAACGAGCAGTACTTC
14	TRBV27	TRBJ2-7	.	CASSSGLTSYEQYF	TGTGCCAGCAGTTCGGGACTCACCTCCTACGAGCAGTACTTC
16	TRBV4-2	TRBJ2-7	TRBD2	CASSQNSGGASYEQYF	TGTGCCAGCAGCCAGAATAGCGGGGGGGCCTCCTACGAGCAGTACTTC
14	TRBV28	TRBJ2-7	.	CASSLDTMGYEQYF	TGTGCCAGCAGCCTGGACACCATGGGCTACGAGCAGTACTTC
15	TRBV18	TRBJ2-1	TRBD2	CASSPGTSGLGEQFF	TGTGCCAGCTCACCCGGGACTAGCGGTCTCGGTGAGCAGTTCTTC
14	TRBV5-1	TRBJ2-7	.	CASSLRGTLHEQYF	TGCGCCAGCAGCTTAAGAGGAACTCTCCACGAGCAGTACTTC
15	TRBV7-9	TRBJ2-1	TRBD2	CASSLPGLAGGWQFF	TGTGCCAGCAGCCTCCCGGGACTAGCGGGAGGGTGGCAGTTCTTC
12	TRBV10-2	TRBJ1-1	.	CASSYKNTEAFF	TGCGCCAGCAGTTATAAGAACACTGAAGCTTTCTTT
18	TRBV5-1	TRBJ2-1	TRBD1	CASSLPQTGGKSYNEQFF	TGCGCCAGCAGCTTGCCACAAACAGGGGGCAAGTCCTACAATGAGCAGTTCTTC
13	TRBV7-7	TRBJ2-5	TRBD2	CASSPGLEETQYF	TGTGCCAGCAGCCCGGGACTAGAAGAGACCCAGTACTTC
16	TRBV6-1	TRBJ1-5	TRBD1	CASSDLRGQGRQPQHF	TGTGCCAGCAGTGATTTGAGGGGACAGGGGCGTCAGCCCCAGCATTTT
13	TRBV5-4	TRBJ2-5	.	CASSYREGETQYF	TGTGCCAGCAGCTACAGGGAGGGAGAGACCCAGTACTTC
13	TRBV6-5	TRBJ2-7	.	CASSLTASYEQYF	TGTGCCAGCAGTTTAACAGCCTCCTACGAGCAGTACTTC
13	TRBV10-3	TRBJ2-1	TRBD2	CAINPEREREQFF	TGTGCCATCAACCCCGAGCGGGAGCGGGAGCAGTTCTTC
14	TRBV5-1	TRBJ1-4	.	CASSLEGVNEKLFF	TGCGCCAGCAGCTTGGAGGGAGTTAATGAAAAACTGTTTTTT
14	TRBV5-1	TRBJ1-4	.	CASSSRGTGEKLFF	TGCGCCAGCAGCTCCAGAGGTACTGGAGAAAAACTGTTTTTT
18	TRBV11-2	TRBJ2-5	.	CASSLDNSGGVRRETQYF	TGTGCCAGCAGCTTAGATAACTCGGGCGGGGTAAGGCGAGAGACCCAGTACTTC
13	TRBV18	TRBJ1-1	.	CASSPRGPDEAFF	TGTGCCAGCTCACCACGAGGGCCCGATGAAGCTTTCTTT